This paragraph covers one TCR beta chain sequence. The source of the sample is a study of blood T cell repertoires in COVID-19. Background on the study: PBMCs, B-cell-depleted T cells, or T cells were the source of the cDNA or gDNA that made up the material.

Sequenced by immunoSEQ multiplex PCR; TCRdb stores in-frame clones only, minus some. This sample yields 350,000 to 400,000 clones, of which about 90% are seen a single time; approximately 3% belongs to the top ten. With 5 bases clipped from V and 1 base from J, the junction kept 3 bases outside the gene matches. The CDR3 runs to 14 residues. Germline CDR1 ENHRY, CDR2 SYGVKD. This chain links TRBV10-3 with TRBJ1-1, with 8 nucleotides matching TRBD1. This receptor was taken from a woman aged 25 to 39 with COVID-19, enrolled during active disease. Input material: peripheral blood. CDR3 residues: CAISWTGTNTEAFF. As DNA, the CDR3 is TGTGCCATCAGTTGGACAGGGACGAACACTGAAGCTTTCTTT.